These 13 T cell receptor beta chains were sequenced from one sample in a study of blood T cells in healthy people across ages. Then a second PCR, running about 6 to 12 cycles, was carried out with a sample-barcoded 5' primer and a J-beta primer mix. TCRdb re-analysed the 5' RACE reads in MiXCR, keeping a single row per CDR3 protein. The table lists hundreds of thousands of distinct CDR3 sequences, 20% to 25% of them singletons. Material for sequencing was blood. The origin of the receptors is a man aged 65 to 79 in good health.

This chain joins TRBV20-1 and TRBJ2-1; 10 positions agree with TRBD2. The J call may not be correct, given that the DNA end is closer to TRBJ2-5. The CDR3 runs to 15 residues. Germline-derived CDR1 and CDR2 are DFQATT and SNEGSKA (reference sequence). CDR3 amino acids: CSARSASGSGETQYF. In nucleotides, the CDR3 is TGCAGTGCTAGATCGGCTAGCGGGAGCGGGGAGACCCAGTACTTC.

This clonotype was picked up a small number of times. The chain is built from TRBV12-3 or TRBV12-4 and TRBJ2-5; a weak D match, TRBD1 (5 bases). The CDR3 has 11 amino acids. Trimming cost V 7 bases and J 5 bases, with 8 bases left between them. The CDR3 region has the DNA TGTGCCAGCACAGGGTACGAGACCCAGTACTTC. Protein: CASTGYETQYF.

This clonotype has more than one count but fewer than ten. This sequence joins TRBV12-3 or TRBV12-4 and TRBJ1-4, with D perhaps TRBD1 (6 bases). The CDR3 totals 15 residues. V gave up 5 bases and J gave up 2 bases, with 12 bases separating them. This chain's CDR3 is CASSPGGGTNEKLFF. The CDR3 region has the DNA TGTGCCAGCAGTCCCGGGGGGGGCACTAATGAAAAACTGTTTTTT.

This clonotype occurred a few times. The V call is TRBV6-5, the J call TRBJ2-2, with 8 bases lining up with TRBD2. V trimming: 5 bases; J trimming: 6 bases; junction bases outside the gene matches: 8. Germline V gene data show CDR1 as MNHEY and CDR2 as SVGAGI. The CDR3 covers 15 residues. CDR3 DNA: TGTGCCAGCAGTCCCCGGACTAGCTTGGCCGGGGAGCTGTTTTTT. Protein product: CASSPRTSLAGELFF.

There are many counts of this clonotype. The chain recombines TRBV11-2 with TRBJ2-5, with TRBD1 identical over 11 bases. V shed 5 bases and J 4 bases; nucleotides not matched to a gene: 12. This CDR3 spans 17 amino acids. CDR1 is SGHAT, CDR2 FQNNGV, per germline. Written as DNA, the CDR3 is TGTGCCAGCAGCACTACCCCGGACAGGGGGCCTTTAGAGACCCAGTACTTC. This gives the protein CASSTTPDRGPLETQYF.

CDR3: CSANVQGAGDTQYF. The CDR3, as DNA: TGCAGTGCTAATGTGCAGGGGGCTGGGGATACGCAGTATTTT. V and J are TRBV20-1 and TRBJ2-3; 8 bases match TRBD1. CDR3 length: 14 residues. V lost 4 bases to trimming and J lost 6 bases; unmatched junction nucleotides: 9. The germline CDR1 and CDR2 sequences are DFQATT and SNEGSKA (reference sequence).

The chain combines TRBV5-1 with TRBJ1-1; D is uncertain. This CDR3 spans 13 amino acids. Trimming removed 1 base from V and 4 bases from J, with 8 bases in between. Per the germline V gene, CDR1 is SGHRS and CDR2 is YFSETQ. CDR3 in amino acids: CASSLMGSTEAFF. CDR3 coding DNA: TGCGCCAGCAGCTTGATGGGGTCCACTGAAGCTTTCTTT.

The chain carries TRBV20-1 and TRBJ2-1; 12 bases map to TRBD2. J lost 3 bases, V lost 6 bases, and 6 bases had no gene match. Germline-derived CDR1 and CDR2 are DFQATT and SNEGSKA (reference sequence). The CDR3 consists of 15 residues. CDR3 protein: CSALGLAGIYNEQFF. CDR3 DNA sequence: TGCAGTGCCCTAGGACTAGCGGGGATCTACAATGAGCAGTTCTTC.

This chain connects TRBV3-1 to TRBJ1-4; D may be TRBD1 (6 bases). Between the trimmed V and J ends, which lost 1 base and 5 bases, there was a span of 11 bases. CDR1 is LGHDT, CDR2 YNNKEL, per germline (reference sequence). The CDR3 extends over 15 amino acids. CDR3 in amino acids: CASSQVKQGNEKLFF. CDR3 in DNA: TGTGCCAGCAGCCAAGTTAAGCAGGGGAATGAAAAACTGTTTTTT. Full variable domain (outside the CDR3, taken from reference TRBV3-1 and TRBJ1-4): DTAVSQTPKYLVTQMGNDKSIKCEQNLGHDTMYWYKQDSKKFLKIMFSYNNKELIINETVPNRFSPKSPDKAHLNLHINSLELGDSAVYFCASSQVKQGNEKLFFGSGTQLSVL.

This clonotype appeared many times. The chain has TRBV20-1 and TRBJ2-5; D gene uncertain. Between the trimmed V and J ends, which lost 0 bases and 2 bases, there was a span of 13 bases. Germline-derived CDR1 and CDR2 are DFQATT and SNEGSKA (reference sequence). This CDR3 region has 15 residues. The CDR3 bases are TGCAGTGCTAGAGATTTGACAATCAGGCAAGAGACCCAGTACTTC. Translated, it gives CSARDLTIRQETQYF.

The count of this clonotype is one. The chain is built from TRBV2 and TRBJ2-1; 7 bases agree with TRBD2. The CDR3 has 12 residues. After removal of 6 bases from V and 8 bases from J, the junction contained 4 bases not matched to a gene. Germline assignment: CDR1 SNHLY and CDR2 FYNNEI. CDR3 sequence: CASSGGSYEQFF. As DNA, the CDR3 is TGTGCCAGCAGCGGGGGGAGCTATGAGCAGTTCTTC.

This clonotype has just a few counts. The genes are TRBV4-2 and TRBJ1-2; D might be TRBD1 (5 bases). The length of the CDR3 is 15 residues. The V gene lost 5 bases and the J gene lost 0 bases, with 13 bases spanning the gap. CDR1 and CDR2 (germline): LGHNA, YNFKEQ. In DNA form, the CDR3 reads TGTGCCAGCAGCGTGGACGACAGTCCTAACTATGGCTACACCTTC. Its protein is CASSVDDSPNYGYTF.

This clonotype was seen many times. The rearrangement joins TRBV4-1 to TRBJ2-5; tentatively, D is TRBD2 (6 bases). The CDR3 runs 16 residues. Trimming took 0 bases from V and 3 from J, leaving 14 bases between them. Germline V CDR1 and CDR2: MGHRA, YSYEKL. DNA of the CDR3: TGCGCCAGCAGCCAAGATGGGCAAGGAGGGAAAGAGACCCAGTACTTC. Translated, it gives CASSQDGQGGKETQYF.